Included here is one T cell receptor (beta chain) sequence, with context. Trimming took 5 bases from V and 3 from J; bases not matched to a gene: 16. CDR1 and CDR2 from the germline V gene are SGHVS and FQNEAQ. The CDR3 sequence is 17 residues long. Data came from immunoSEQ multiplex PCR; TCRdb stores just in-frame clones and leaves some out. Among tens of thousands of clones listed, roughly 89% were seen once. The sample is drawn from a study of blood T cell repertoires in COVID-19. This sequence was found in a man aged 45 to 65 with acute or convalescent COVID-19. The material sequenced was peripheral blood. The chain carries TRBV7-8 and TRBJ2-7; 7 bases are a match to TRBD2. Here the CDR3 DNA reads TGTGCCAGCAGCCACCAACGCGGAGGAGGGACTAACTACGAGCAGTACTTC. As protein: CASSHQRGGGTNYEQYF.